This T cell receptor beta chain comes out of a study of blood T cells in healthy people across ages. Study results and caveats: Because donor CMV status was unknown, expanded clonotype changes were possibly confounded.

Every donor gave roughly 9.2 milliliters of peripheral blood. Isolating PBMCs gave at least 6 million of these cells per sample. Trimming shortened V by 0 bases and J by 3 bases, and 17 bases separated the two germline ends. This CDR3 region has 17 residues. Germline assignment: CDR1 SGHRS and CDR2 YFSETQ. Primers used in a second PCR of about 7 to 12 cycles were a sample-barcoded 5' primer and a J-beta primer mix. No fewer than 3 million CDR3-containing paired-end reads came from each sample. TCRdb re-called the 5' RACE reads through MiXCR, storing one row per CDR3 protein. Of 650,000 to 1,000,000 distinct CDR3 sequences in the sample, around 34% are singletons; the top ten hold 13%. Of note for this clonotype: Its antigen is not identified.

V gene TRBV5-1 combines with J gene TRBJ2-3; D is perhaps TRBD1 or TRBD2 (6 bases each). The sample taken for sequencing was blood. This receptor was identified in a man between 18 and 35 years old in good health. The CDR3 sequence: CASSLAPSGAETDTQYF. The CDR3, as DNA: TGCGCCAGCAGCTTGGCCCCGTCGGGGGCGGAAACAGATACGCAGTATTTT.